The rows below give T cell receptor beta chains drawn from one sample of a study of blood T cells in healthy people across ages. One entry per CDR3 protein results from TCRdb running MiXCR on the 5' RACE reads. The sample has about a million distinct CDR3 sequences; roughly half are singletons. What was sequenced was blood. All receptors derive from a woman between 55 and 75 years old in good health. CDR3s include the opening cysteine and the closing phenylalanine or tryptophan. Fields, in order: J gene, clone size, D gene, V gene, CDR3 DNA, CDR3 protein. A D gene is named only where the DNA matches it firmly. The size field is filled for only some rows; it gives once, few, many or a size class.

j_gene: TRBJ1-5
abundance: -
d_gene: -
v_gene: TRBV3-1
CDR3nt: TGTGCCAGCAGCCAATGGGTCGGCTCCAATCAGCCCCAGCATTTT
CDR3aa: CASSQWVGSNQPQHF

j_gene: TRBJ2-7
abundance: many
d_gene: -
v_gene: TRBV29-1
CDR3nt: TGCAGCGTTGTAAGTGGCTACGAGCAGTACTTC
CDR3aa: CSVVSGYEQYF

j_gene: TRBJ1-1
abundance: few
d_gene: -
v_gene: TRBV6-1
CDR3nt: TGTGCCAGCATGCGACTTGGGACTGAAGCTTTCTTT
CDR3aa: CASMRLGTEAFF

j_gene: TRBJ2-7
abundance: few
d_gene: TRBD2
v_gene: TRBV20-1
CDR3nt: TGCAGTGCTAGAGATCTAGGACTAGTGTCCTACGAGCAGTACTTC
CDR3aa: CSARDLGLVSYEQYF

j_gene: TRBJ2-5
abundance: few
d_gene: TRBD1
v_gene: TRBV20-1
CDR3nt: TGCAGTGCCAGGGACAGGGGACCGCAAGAGACCCAGTACTTC
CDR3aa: CSARDRGPQETQYF

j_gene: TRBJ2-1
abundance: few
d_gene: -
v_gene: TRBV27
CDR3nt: TGTGCCAGCAGTTCAGGGGGGACCCCCTACAATGAGCAGTTCTTC
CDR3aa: CASSSGGTPYNEQFF

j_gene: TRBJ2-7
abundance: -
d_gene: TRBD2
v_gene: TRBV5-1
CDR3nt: TGCGCCAGCAGCCTAATACTAGCGGGAGCCCGCGAGCAGTACTTC
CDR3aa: CASSLILAGAREQYF

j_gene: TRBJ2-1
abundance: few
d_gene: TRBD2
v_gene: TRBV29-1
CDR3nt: TGCAGCGTTGTAGCGGGAGTTAATGAGCAGTTCTTC
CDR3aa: CSVVAGVNEQFF

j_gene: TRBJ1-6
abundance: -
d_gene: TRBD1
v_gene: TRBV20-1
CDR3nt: TGCAGTGCTAGACCCCAGGGGGCAACTTCACCCCTCCACTTT
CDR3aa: CSARPQGATSPLHF

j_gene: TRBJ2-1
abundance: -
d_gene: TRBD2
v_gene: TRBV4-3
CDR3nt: TGCGCCAGCAGCCTTGGACTAGCGGCCAATGAGCAGTTCTTC
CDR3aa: CASSLGLAANEQFF

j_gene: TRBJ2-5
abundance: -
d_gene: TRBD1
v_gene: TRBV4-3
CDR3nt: TGCGCCAGCAGCCAAGGACAGGGGATTGAGACCCAGTACTTC
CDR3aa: CASSQGQGIETQYF

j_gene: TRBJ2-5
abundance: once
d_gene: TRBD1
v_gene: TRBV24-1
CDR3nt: TGTGCCACCAGTGATTCCCAGGGGGCAGAGACCCAGTACTTC
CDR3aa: CATSDSQGAETQYF

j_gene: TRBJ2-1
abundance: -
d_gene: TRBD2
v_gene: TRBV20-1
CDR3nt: TGCAGTGCTAGGGCCGGGACTAGCGGCTACAATGAGCAGTTCTTC
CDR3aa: CSARAGTSGYNEQFF

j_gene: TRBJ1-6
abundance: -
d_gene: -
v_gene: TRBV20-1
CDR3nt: TGCAGTGCTAGGGGCCATCTAAATTCACCCCTCCACTTT
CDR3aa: CSARGHLNSPLHF

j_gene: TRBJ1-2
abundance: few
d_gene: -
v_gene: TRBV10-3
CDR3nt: TGTGCCATCAGTGCGGACAACTCGGGTGGCTACACCTTC
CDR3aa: CAISADNSGGYTF

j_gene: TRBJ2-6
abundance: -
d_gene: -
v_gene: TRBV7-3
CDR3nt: TGTGCCAGCAGCTACAAGGGGGGAGCTGGGGCCAACGTCCTGACTTTC
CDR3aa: CASSYKGGAGANVLTF

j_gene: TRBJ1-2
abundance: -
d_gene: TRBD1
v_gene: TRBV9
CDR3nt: TGTGCCAGTAGCCGACAGGGAGGTTTCTATGGCTACACATTC
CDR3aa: CASSRQGGFYGYTF

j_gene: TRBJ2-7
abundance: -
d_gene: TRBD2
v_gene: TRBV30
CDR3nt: TGTGCCTGGAGTCAGGGAGGGTTGAGGACAAACGAGCAGTACTTC
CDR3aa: CAWSQGGLRTNEQYF

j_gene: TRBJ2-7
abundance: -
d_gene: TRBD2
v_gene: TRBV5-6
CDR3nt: TGTGCCAGCAGCTTGGTTCCTATAGCGGGAACGAGGTACGAGCAGTACTTC
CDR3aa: CASSLVPIAGTRYEQYF

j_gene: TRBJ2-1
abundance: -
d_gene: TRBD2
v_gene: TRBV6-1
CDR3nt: TGTGCCAGCGGGAAGACTAGCGGGAGCACCAATGAGCAGTTCTTC
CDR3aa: CASGKTSGSTNEQFF

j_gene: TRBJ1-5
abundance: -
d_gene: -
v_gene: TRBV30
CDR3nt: TGTGCCTGGAGTCAGGGAAGAGGCAATCAGCCCCAGCATTTT
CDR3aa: CAWSQGRGNQPQHF

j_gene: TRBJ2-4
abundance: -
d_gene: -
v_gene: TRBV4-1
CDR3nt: TGCGCCAGCAGCCAAGAGGAGACAAAAGGAAACATTCAGTACTTC
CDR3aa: CASSQEETKGNIQYF

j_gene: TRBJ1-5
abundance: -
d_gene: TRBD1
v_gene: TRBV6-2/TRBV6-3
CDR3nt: TGTGCCAGCAGTTACTCGACAGGGCAACAGCCCCAGCATTTT
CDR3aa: CASSYSTGQQPQHF

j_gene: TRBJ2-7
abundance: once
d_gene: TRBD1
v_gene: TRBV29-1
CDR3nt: TGCAGCGGACAGGGCCGACCCTACAATGAGCAGTACTTC
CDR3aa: CSGQGRPYNEQYF

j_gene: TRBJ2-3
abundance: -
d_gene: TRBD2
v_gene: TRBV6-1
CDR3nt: TGTGCCAGCAGTGCCGCCGGGACTAGTAGTTTTGCAGATACGCAGTATTTT
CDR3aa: CASSAAGTSSFADTQYF

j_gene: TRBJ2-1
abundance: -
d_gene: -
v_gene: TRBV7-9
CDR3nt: TGTACCAGCAGCCAACAATGGGGGAGCTCCTACAATGAGCAGTTCTTC
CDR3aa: CTSSQQWGSSYNEQFF

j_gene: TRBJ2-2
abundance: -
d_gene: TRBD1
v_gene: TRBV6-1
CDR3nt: TGTGCCAGCAGCCAGGGGGTTAACACCGGGGAGCTGTTTTTT
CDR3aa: CASSQGVNTGELFF